Listed below are T cell receptor beta chains from one sample, sequenced in a study of OX40 agonist ivuxolimab in advanced cancers. Profiled with immunoSEQ multiplex PCR; TCRdb holds only in-frame clones, not every one. The sample records about 33,000 clones, about four fifths being singletons. Here the sequenced sample was CD4+ or CD8+ T cells sorted from blood, taken in a trial of the OX40 agonist ivuxolimab. The receptors derive from an adult with an advanced solid tumor such as melanoma, head and neck, liver or kidney cancer. Both conserved end residues are part of each CDR3. Fields, in order: clone size, D gene, V gene, J gene, CDR3 DNA, CDR3 protein. The D gene is left open where the match is weak. Only part of the rows carry a size: once, few, many, or a class if the clone is expanded.

NA	NA	TRBV30	TRBJ2-2	TGTGCCTGGATGCGGGGTAGCTACACCGGGGAGCTGTTTTTT	CAWMRGSYTGELFF
NA	NA	TRBV6-5	TRBJ1-6	TGTGCCAGCAGTAACACAAGGAATTCACCCCTCCACTTT	CASSNTRNSPLHF
NA	NA	TRBV15	TRBJ1-2	TGTGCCACCAGCAGAGAAAAATGGGGGGCCTCTGGCTACACCTTC	CATSREKWGASGYTF
NA	NA	TRBV5-4	TRBJ1-2	TGTGCCAGCAGCTTGGGGGCAGGGGTTAACTATGGCTACACCTTC	CASSLGAGVNYGYTF
NA	TRBD2	TRBV9	TRBJ2-3	TGTGCCAGCAGCGTAGGGCTAGCGGGGGGCCCAGATACGCAGTATTTT	CASSVGLAGGPDTQYF
NA	TRBD1	TRBV18	TRBJ2-1	TGTGCCAGCTCATTTATTTCGGGACAGGGGAACAATGAGCAGTTCTTC	CASSFISGQGNNEQFF
few	NA	TRBV5-6	TRBJ1-1	TGTGCCAGCAGCTTCGATAGCCTTGGGGGGGAAACTGAAGCTTTCTTT	CASSFDSLGGETEAFF
NA	NA	TRBV5-1	TRBJ2-1	TGCGCCAGCAGCAACGGGATCCCGGTTGAGCAGTTCTTC	CASSNGIPVEQFF
NA	NA	TRBV6-4	TRBJ2-6	TGTGCCAGCAGTGTTACCTCTGGGGCCAACGTCCTGACTTTC	CASSVTSGANVLTF
NA	NA	TRBV4-1	TRBJ1-4	TGCGCCAGCAGCCGCCTCCCCCCGGCAGGGGTGGGTGAAAAACTGTTTTTT	CASSRLPPAGVGEKLFF
NA	TRBD1	TRBV7-9	TRBJ2-2	TGTGCCAGCAGCGAGACAGGGTCCGGGGAGCTGTTTTTT	CASSETGSGELFF
NA	NA	TRBV11-2	TRBJ2-5	TGTGCCAGCAGCTTAGTCGAGTGGCGGGGAGAGACCCAGTACTTC	CASSLVEWRGETQYF
NA	TRBD1	TRBV10-3	TRBJ2-5	TGTGCCATCAGACACCGGGACAGCTCCCAAGAGACCCAGTACTTC	CAIRHRDSSQETQYF
NA	NA	TRBV6-1	TRBJ1-2	TGTGCCAGCAGGCGAGGGGGAGCGGTTGGCTACACCTTC	CASRRGGAVGYTF
NA	NA	TRBV6-5	TRBJ1-2	TGTGCCAGCAGACGACCAGGGCACTATGGCTACACCTTC	CASRRPGHYGYTF
NA	TRBD1	TRBV6-1	TRBJ1-2	TGTGCCAGCCTAGCCTTTTGGGACAGCTTATATGGCTACACCTTC	CASLAFWDSLYGYTF
NA	NA	TRBV29-1	TRBJ2-3	TGCAGCGTCCAAACCCCGGGCCCCGATACGCAGTATTTT	CSVQTPGPDTQYF
NA	NA	TRBV18	TRBJ2-3	TGTGCCAGCTCACGTGGGGGTCAGGGCGCAGATACGCAGTATTTT	CASSRGGQGADTQYF
NA	NA	TRBV5-6	TRBJ2-4	TGTGCCAGCAGCTTGGGTTTTACAGGAATAGAAAACATTCAGTACTTC	CASSLGFTGIENIQYF
NA	TRBD1	TRBV10-2	TRBJ1-2	TGCGCCAGCAGTTCAACAGGGGGTAATGGCTACACCTTC	CASSSTGGNGYTF
NA	TRBD2	TRBV29-1	TRBJ2-1	TGCAGCGTTGAAACATATAGCGGGGGGATCAATGAGCAGTTCTTC	CSVETYSGGINEQFF
few	TRBD1	TRBV6-6	TRBJ2-7	TGTGCCAGCAGTTACAGGGGACAGGCCCAGCAGTACTTC	CASSYRGQAQQYF
NA	NA	TRBV5-1	TRBJ2-7	TGCGCCAGCAGCTTGCTAGGGGACGTCACCTACGAGCAGTACTTC	CASSLLGDVTYEQYF
NA	NA	TRBV6-5	TRBJ1-2	TGTGCCAGCAGTGGGGGCGTCGGCGGGGGAGGTGGCTACACCTTC	CASSGGVGGGGGYTF
NA	NA	TRBV29-1	TRBJ2-6	TGCAGCGTTGAAGATCGAGGGTCTGGGGCCAACGTCCTGACTTTC	CSVEDRGSGANVLTF
NA	NA	TRBV18	TRBJ2-1	TGTGCCAGCTCACCACCGACTAGCAATGAGCAGTTCTTC	CASSPPTSNEQFF
NA	NA	TRBV30	TRBJ2-6	TGTGCCTGGCAGTCCGGACGCCAGGCGGGGGGGGCCAACGTCCTGACTTTC	CAWQSGRQAGGANVLTF
NA	TRBD1	TRBV29-1	TRBJ2-5	TGCAGCGTTGAAGAGCCGCGACAGGGGAGGGAGACCCAGTACTTC	CSVEEPRQGRETQYF
few	NA	TRBV2	TRBJ1-5	TGTGCCAGCAGTGTGTTTCAGTCTAGCAATCAGCCCCAGCATTTT	CASSVFQSSNQPQHF
NA	NA	TRBV11-2	TRBJ2-7	TGTGCCAGCAGCTTAGTCCCAACCCGACAGAATCCCTACGAGCAGTACTTC	CASSLVPTRQNPYEQYF
NA	NA	TRBV10-3	TRBJ1-6	TGTGCCATCAGAGCTAATACACAGGATTCACCCCTCCACTTT	CAIRANTQDSPLHF
NA	NA	TRBV27	TRBJ1-2	TGTGCCAGCAGTTACCGTGGACGGACGGCTAACTATGGCTACACCTTC	CASSYRGRTANYGYTF
NA	NA	TRBV7-9	TRBJ1-5	TGTGCCAGCAGCTTAGCGGGGGGCAATCAGCCCCAGCATTTT	CASSLAGGNQPQHF
NA	NA	TRBV7-3	TRBJ1-2	TGTGCCAGCAGCTTAACGGCTTTGGGAGGCTACACCTTC	CASSLTALGGYTF
NA	TRBD2	TRBV5-1	TRBJ2-1	TGCGCCAGCAGCTTGGAACGGGGGGATAATGAGCAGTTCTTC	CASSLERGDNEQFF
few	TRBD2	TRBV19	TRBJ2-2	TGTGCCAGTTCAGCGGGGGGGGCCACCGGGGAGCTGTTTTTT	CASSAGGATGELFF
NA	TRBD1	TRBV5-4	TRBJ2-7	TGTGCCAGCAGCCACGGTGGGACAGCCTACGAGCAGTACTTC	CASSHGGTAYEQYF
NA	TRBD1	TRBV18	TRBJ1-5	TGTGCCAGCTCACGAGATACAGGGGGTTATAGCAATCAGCCCCAGCATTTT	CASSRDTGGYSNQPQHF
NA	TRBD1	TRBV15	TRBJ2-5	TGTGCCACCACCAAAAGGACAGGGGCACAAGAGACCCAGTACTTC	CATTKRTGAQETQYF
once	NA	TRBV2	TRBJ2-5	TGTGCCAGCAGACGGGACCAATCCCAAGAGACCCAGTACTTC	CASRRDQSQETQYF
NA	TRBD1	TRBV19	TRBJ1-2	TGTGCCAGTAGTTCGGACAGGGTAGGGTATGGCTACACCTTC	CASSSDRVGYGYTF
NA	NA	TRBV18	TRBJ1-5	TGTGCCAGCTCACCACTGCCAGGGACAAATCAGCCCCAGCATTTT	CASSPLPGTNQPQHF
NA	NA	TRBV28	TRBJ1-5	TGTGCCAGCAGTTACGGGTATAGCAATCAGCCCCAGCATTTT	CASSYGYSNQPQHF
NA	NA	TRBV5-1	TRBJ2-1	TGCGCCAGCAGACCCGGGGCCGCGGCTCGCAATGAGCAGTTCTTC	CASRPGAAARNEQFF
NA	NA	TRBV19	TRBJ1-5	TGTGCCAGTACTAGAGACAGTCTCAGGCAGCCCCAGCATTTT	CASTRDSLRQPQHF
NA	TRBD1	TRBV5-6	TRBJ1-1	TGTGCCAGCAGCGGGACAGGGGGCAACACTGAAGCTTTCTTT	CASSGTGGNTEAFF
NA	NA	TRBV2	TRBJ1-2	TGTGCCAGCAGTTCTACCGGGGGGGTCGGAGGCTACACCTTC	CASSSTGGVGGYTF
NA	NA	TRBV6-6	TRBJ1-4	TGTGCCAGCAATATATTGGGTTATGAAAAACTGTTTTTT	CASNILGYEKLFF
NA	TRBD1	TRBV19	TRBJ2-2	TGTGCCAGTAGTCCGGGGACAGTGAACACCGGGGAGCTGTTTTTT	CASSPGTVNTGELFF
NA	NA	TRBV19	TRBJ2-6	TGTGCCAGTAGTATACAGATCTCTGGGGCCAACGTCCTGACTTTC	CASSIQISGANVLTF
NA	TRBD1	TRBV11-2	TRBJ2-2	TGTGCCAGCAGCCCCCAGGGGGCACCCGGGGAGCTGTTTTTT	CASSPQGAPGELFF
NA	NA	TRBV6-5	TRBJ1-2	TGTGCCAGCAGCTCCGGACAGACTGGGTCTGTTGGCTACACCTTC	CASSSGQTGSVGYTF
NA	TRBD2	TRBV5-4	TRBJ2-2	TGTGCCAGCAGCTTTCCCTTAGCGGGGACCGGGGAGCTGTTTTTT	CASSFPLAGTGELFF
once	TRBD1	TRBV28	TRBJ2-7	TGTGCCAGCACTCCGACAGGGGGGGCTAGTGAGCAGTACTTC	CASTPTGGASEQYF
NA	NA	TRBV30	TRBJ1-6	TGTGCCTGCGGGCCCGGCGGTGCGTCACCCCTCCACTTT	CACGPGGASPLHF
NA	NA	TRBV27	TRBJ2-2	TGTGCCAGCAGTTTGACAGGTTTGGTTTCCGGGGAGCTGTTTTTT	CASSLTGLVSGELFF
once	NA	TRBV18	TRBJ1-2	TGTGCCAGCTCACCGTCCGGAAACTATGGCTACACCTTC	CASSPSGNYGYTF